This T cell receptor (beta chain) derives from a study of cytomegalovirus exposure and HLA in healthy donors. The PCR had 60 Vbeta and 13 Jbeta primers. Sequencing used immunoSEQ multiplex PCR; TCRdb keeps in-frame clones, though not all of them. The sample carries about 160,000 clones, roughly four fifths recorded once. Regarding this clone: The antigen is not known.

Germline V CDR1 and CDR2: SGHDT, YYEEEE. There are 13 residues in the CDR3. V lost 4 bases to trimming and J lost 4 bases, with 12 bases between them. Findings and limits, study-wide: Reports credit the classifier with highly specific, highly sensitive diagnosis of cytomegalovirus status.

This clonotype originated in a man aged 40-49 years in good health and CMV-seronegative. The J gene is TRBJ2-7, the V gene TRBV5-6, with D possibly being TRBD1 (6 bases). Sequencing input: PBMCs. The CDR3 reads CASSPRTEYEQYF. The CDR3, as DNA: TGTGCCAGCAGCCCCAGGACAGAATACGAGCAGTACTTC.